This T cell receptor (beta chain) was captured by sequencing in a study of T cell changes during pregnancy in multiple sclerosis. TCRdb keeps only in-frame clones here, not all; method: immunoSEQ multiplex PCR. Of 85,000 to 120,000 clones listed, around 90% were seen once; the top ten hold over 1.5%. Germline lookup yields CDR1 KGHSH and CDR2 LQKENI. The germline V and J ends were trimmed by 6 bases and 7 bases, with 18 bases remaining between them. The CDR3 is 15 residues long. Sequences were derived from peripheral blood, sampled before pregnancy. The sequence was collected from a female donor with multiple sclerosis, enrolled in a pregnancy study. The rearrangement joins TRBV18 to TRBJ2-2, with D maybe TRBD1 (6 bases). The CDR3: CASSPDSPPNGELFF. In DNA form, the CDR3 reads TGTGCCAGCTCCCCGGACAGCCCCCCGAACGGGGAGCTGTTTTTT.